Listed here are 24 T cell receptor beta chains from one sample, sequenced in a study of blood T cell repertoires in COVID-19. TCRdb's copy holds only in-frame clones and misses some; the assay was immunoSEQ multiplex PCR. The table includes a few hundred thousand clones, about 91% detected once. The sample consisted of PBMCs or T cells enriched from blood (not recorded which). The receptors were gathered from a middle-aged woman with acute COVID-19.

The chain employs TRBV11-1 and TRBJ2-5, with TRBD2 matching 8 bases. With 5 bases clipped from V and 1 base from J, the junction kept 6 bases outside the gene matches. The V gene's germline CDR1 is SGHAT and CDR2 FQDESV (reference sequence). This CDR3 has 15 amino acids. The CDR3 region has the DNA TGTGCCAGCAGCGCCAAGGGACTAGTCCAAGAGACCCAGTACTTC. Residues: CASSAKGLVQETQYF.

This clone turned up a few times. The chain joins TRBV19 to TRBJ1-5; a weak D match, TRBD1 (5 bases). There are 15 residues in the CDR3. V lost 3 bases and J 4 bases, leaving 13 bases between the germline ends. Germline V gene sequence: CDR1 LNHDA, CDR2 SQIVND (reference sequence). The CDR3 loop is CASSMGGYGNQPQHF. The CDR3 bases are TGTGCCAGTAGTATGGGGGGGTATGGGAATCAGCCCCAGCATTTT.

The chain combines TRBV10-3 with TRBJ1-3, with TRBD1 matching 7 bases. This CDR3 is 15 amino acids long. Germline V gives CDR1 ENHRY, CDR2 SYGVKD. Trimming took 5 bases from V and 2 from J; bases not matched to a gene: 6. In DNA, the CDR3 is TGTGCCATCAGTCAGGGGGATTCGCCTGGAAACACCATATATTTT. Translating it yields CAISQGDSPGNTIYF.

The chain employs TRBV19 and TRBJ1-4; D remains ambiguous. Germline V lookup: CDR1 LNHDA, CDR2 SQIVND (reference sequence). The CDR3 contains 14 residues. With 5 bases removed from V and 4 bases from J, the gap between germline ends came to 11 bases. The DNA of the CDR3 is TGTGCCAGTAGTTTGACGGCGGATAATGAAAAACTGTTTTTT. As protein: CASSLTADNEKLFF. The full variable domain, rest sourced from reference TRBV19 and TRBJ1-4, is DGGITQSPKYLFRKEGQNVTLSCEQNLNHDAMYWYRQDPGQGLRLIYYSQIVNDFQKGDIAEGYSVSREKKESFPLTVTSAQKNPTAFYLCASSLTADNEKLFFGSGTQLSVL.

This chain uses TRBV7-2 with TRBJ1-6; 12 bases line up with TRBD1. This CDR3 is built from 17 residues. The germline gives CDR1 SGHTA, CDR2 FQGNSA. V dropped 4 bases and J dropped 10; count of bases not matched to a gene: 11. The CDR3 DNA reads TGTGCCAGCAGCTCGCAATCCGGGACAGGGGGCATGTCACCCCTCCACTTT. The encoded protein is CASSSQSGTGGMSPLHF.

The chain uses TRBV20-1 and TRBJ1-2, with TRBD1 identical over 9 bases. The CDR3 has 13 residues. The V gene's germline CDR1 is DFQATT and CDR2 SNEGSKA (reference sequence). After removal of 3 bases from V and 10 bases from J, the junction contained 9 bases not matched to a gene. The CDR3 sequence: CSASDRDRVDYTF. The CDR3 DNA reads TGCAGTGCTAGTGACCGGGACAGGGTTGACTACACCTTC.

The chain joins TRBV5-1 to TRBJ2-4, with D possibly TRBD2 on 5 matching bases. Deletions cut 2 bases from V and 8 bases from J, with 14 bases between. Germline V gene sequence: CDR1 SGHRS, CDR2 YFSETQ. The CDR3 sequence is 14 residues long. The CDR3 DNA reads TGCGCCAGCAGCTTCGCGGGCCCAAGCGACATTCAGTACTTC. Residues: CASSFAGPSDIQYF.

V and J are TRBV20-1 and TRBJ2-6; 11 nucleotides match TRBD2. The CDR3 spans 17 residues. CDR1 DFQATT and CDR2 SNEGSKA come from the germline V gene (reference sequence). V lost 3 bases and J lost 2; bases outside the gene matches: 6. CDR3 nucleotide sequence: TGCAGTGCTAGTACTAGCGGGAGTTTCACTGGGGCCAACGTCCTGACTTTC. It encodes CSASTSGSFTGANVLTF.

For the CDR3, the DNA is TGTGCCAGCAGTTTTTTTAGCGGGCAAGAGACCCAGTACTTC. This translates into CASSFFSGQETQYF. The chain uses TRBV28 and TRBJ2-5; 7 bases match TRBD2. The CDR3 totals 14 residues. V lost 3 bases to trimming and J lost 2 bases; unmatched junction nucleotides: 3. The germline V gene has CDR1 MDHEN and CDR2 SYDVKM.

This rearrangement joins TRBV5-4 to TRBJ1-1; 8 bases line up with TRBD1. Trimming removed 3 bases from V and 6 bases from J; junction bases left unmatched: 13. From germline, CDR1 is SGHNT and CDR2 YYREEE (reference sequence). The CDR3 length is 16 residues. This chain's CDR3 is CASSSGQGGVDAEAFF. The DNA of the CDR3 is TGTGCCAGCAGCTCTGGACAGGGCGGTGTAGACGCTGAAGCTTTCTTT.

The genes are TRBV14 and TRBJ1-2; D is possibly TRBD1 (6 bases). Germline CDR1 and CDR2: SGHDN and FVKESK. V was trimmed by 0 bases and J by 4 bases, leaving 9 bases between them. This CDR3 spans 14 amino acids. CDR3 in amino acids: CASSQDLQGYGYTF. The DNA for the CDR3 is TGTGCCAGCAGCCAAGATCTACAGGGCTATGGCTACACCTTC.

This chain joins TRBV6-5 and TRBJ2-1, with 7 nucleotides matching TRBD2. Germline CDR1 is MNHEY and CDR2 is SVGAGI. The J segment lost 7 bases and the V segment lost 7 bases, leaving 7 bases of the junction unmatched. This CDR3 has 13 amino acids. This chain's CDR3 is CASKYRLANEQFF. Here the CDR3 DNA reads TGTGCCAGCAAGTATCGACTAGCTAATGAGCAGTTCTTC.

This clone was seen only once. The sample holds other DNA sequences that translate to the same CDR3. The rearrangement links TRBV18 to TRBJ1-1; possibly TRBD1 for D (5 bases). The CDR3 length is 14 residues. Germline lookup yields CDR1 KGHSH and CDR2 LQKENI. Trimming shortened V by 1 base and J by 3 bases, and 9 bases separated the two germline ends. CDR3 coding DNA: TGTGCCAGCTCACCACGGGGAGGGGACACTGAAGCTTTCTTT. Its protein is CASSPRGGDTEAFF.

The chain links TRBV6-5 to TRBJ2-3; weak D call: TRBD1 (6 bases). Germline CDR1 reads MNHEY; CDR2 reads SVGAGI. V was cut by 5 bases and J by 3 bases, with 15 bases left in between. There are 15 residues in the CDR3. The CDR3: CASSTLRQVTDTQYF. CDR3 in DNA: TGTGCCAGCAGTACCCTTCGACAGGTGACAGATACGCAGTATTTT.

V is TRBV29-1 and J is TRBJ2-1, with 8 bases fitting TRBD1. V dropped 6 bases and J dropped 8; count of bases not matched to a gene: 15. The CDR3 runs to 15 residues. Germline lookup yields CDR1 SQVTM and CDR2 ANQGSEA. CDR3 DNA sequence: TGCAGCGTGAAGGGTGGACAGGGCCGCACGGATGAGCAGTTCTTC. Translation gives CSVKGGQGRTDEQFF.

The chain combines TRBV7-2 with TRBJ2-5, with D possibly being TRBD2 (6 bases). The CDR3 loop spans 14 amino acids. CDR1 and CDR2 from the germline V gene are SGHTA and FQGNSA. V was cut by 3 bases and J by 2 bases, with 10 bases left in between. The CDR3 DNA follows: TGTGCCAGCAGCTTCTCCGGGAGACAAGAGACCCAGTACTTC. This encodes CASSFSGRQETQYF.

The chain recombines TRBV7-2 with TRBJ2-2; D gene uncertain. Trimming took 4 bases from V and 4 from J, leaving 10 bases between them. The germline CDR1 and CDR2 sequences are SGHTA and FQGNSA. CDR3 length: 14 amino acids. This chain's CDR3 is CASSSIFSTGELFF. CDR3 DNA sequence: TGTGCCAGCAGCTCTATATTTTCCACCGGGGAGCTGTTTTTT.

This sequence joins TRBV4-2 and TRBJ2-1; 10 positions agree with TRBD2. After removal of 1 base from V and 1 base from J, the junction contained 13 bases not matched to a gene. The germline CDR1 and CDR2 sequences are LGHNA and YNFKEQ. This CDR3 has 20 residues. The CDR3 coding sequence is TGTGCCAGCAGCCAAGTCATGGACCCAGCGGGAGGGTCATCCTACAATGAGCAGTTCTTC. Residues: CASSQVMDPAGGSSYNEQFF.

The chain is built from TRBV7-2 and TRBJ1-5; D is perhaps TRBD1 (6 bases). Deletions cut 5 bases from V and 6 bases from J, with 17 bases between. The CDR3 has 15 amino acids. Germline-derived CDR1 and CDR2 are SGHTA and FQGNSA. DNA of the CDR3: TGTGCCAGCAGCCCCGCCGGGGGGCGAGTTCAGCCCCAGCATTTT. This codes for CASSPAGGRVQPQHF.

The chain is built from TRBV7-9 and TRBJ1-1; D not certain. CDR3 size: 12 residues. Trimming removed 1 base from V and 5 bases from J, with 5 bases in between. In germline, CDR1 is SEHNR, CDR2 FQNEAQ (reference sequence). CDR3 sequence (DNA): TGTGCCAGCAGCTTAGATCCGACTGAAGCTTTCTTT. Its protein is CASSLDPTEAFF.

The chain couples TRBV19 to TRBJ2-7; D is unresolved. V dropped 4 bases and J dropped 2 bases, with 12 bases sitting between them. The CDR3 loop spans 14 amino acids. Germline V gives CDR1 LNHDA, CDR2 SQIVND (reference sequence). The CDR3 here is CASSKAGYAYEQYF. CDR3 in DNA: TGTGCCAGTAGTAAAGCCGGGTACGCCTACGAGCAGTACTTC.

The rearrangement joins TRBV10-3 to TRBJ1-3, with 10 bases identical to TRBD1. Per germline, CDR1 ENHRY and CDR2 SYGVKD. The trim removed 0 bases at V and 3 bases at J, leaving 2 bases unmatched. The CDR3 runs to 16 residues. The chain's CDR3 is CAISESRDRGGNTIYF. The CDR3 DNA sequence: TGTGCCATCAGTGAGTCCCGGGACAGGGGTGGAAACACCATATATTTT.

This chain links TRBV4-1 with TRBJ2-3; 12 bases align to TRBD2. Trimming removed 5 bases from V and 7 bases from J; junction bases left unmatched: 10. Germline CDR1 is MGHRA and CDR2 is YSYEKL. This CDR3 contains 16 residues. Written as DNA, the CDR3 is TGCGCCAGCAGCGGACTAGCGGGGCATTCTGTTAATACGCAGTATTTT. Residues: CASSGLAGHSVNTQYF.

The V call is TRBV3-1 (or the pseudogene TRBV3-2), the J call TRBJ1-2; 8 bases are a match to TRBD1. This CDR3 has 13 amino acids. Trimming took 4 bases from V and 3 from J; bases not matched to a gene: 1. CDR1 and CDR2 (germline): LGHDT, YNNKEL (reference sequence). The CDR3 DNA reads as TGTGCCAGCAGCCTGACAGGGGACTATGGCTACACCTTC. This translates into CASSLTGDYGYTF.